A single sample is the source of the 27 T cell receptor beta chains below, sequenced in a study of T cell responses to AZD1222 COVID-19 vaccine. Assay: immunoSEQ multiplex PCR; the TCRdb copy retains only in-frame clones and omits some. The sample comprises 130,000 to 150,000 clones, under 95% of which are singletons, and roughly 4.7% rests with the top ten. Sequenced material: peripheral blood, taken on day 0 of AZD1222 vaccination. These receptor sequences come from an adult in good health.

CDR3 DNA sequence: TGTGCCAGCTCACCACTGAAGATTCAGGGTACCTACGAGCAGTACTTC. The encoded protein is CASSPLKIQGTYEQYF. V is TRBV18 and J is TRBJ2-7, with a tentative D call TRBD1 (5 bases). The ends were cut back, 1 base at V and 2 bases at J, with 15 bases in the middle. CDR1 KGHSH and CDR2 LQKENI come from the germline V gene. CDR3 length: 16 amino acids.

This CDR3 is CASSRRTRTGNEQFF. CDR3 nucleotides: TGTGCCAGCAGCCGTAGAACCCGGACCGGCAATGAGCAGTTCTTC. The chain combines TRBV7-9 with TRBJ2-1, with D uncertain. Deletions cut 5 bases from V and 6 bases from J, with 17 bases between. The CDR3 sequence is 15 residues long. CDR1 is SEHNR, CDR2 FQNEAQ, per germline (reference sequence). The whole variable domain, remainder taken from reference TRBV7-9 and TRBJ2-1, is DTGVSQNPRHKITKRGQNVTFRCDPISEHNRLYWYRQTLGQGPEFLTYFQNEAQLEKSRLLSDRFSAERPKGSFSTLEIQRTEQGDSAMYLCASSRRTRTGNEQFFGPGTRLTVL.

V is TRBV27 and J is TRBJ2-2; D may be TRBD1 (5 bases). This CDR3 spans 18 amino acids. Germline CDR1 and CDR2: MNHEY and SMNVEV (reference sequence). V dropped 3 bases and J dropped 0 bases, with 17 bases sitting between them. The CDR3 coding sequence is TGTGCCAGCAGTTTTTGGCAGGGCATCCCCTCGAACACCGGGGAGCTGTTTTTT. Protein product: CASSFWQGIPSNTGELFF.

This clone appeared a single time. This rearrangement joins TRBV24-1 to TRBJ2-7; 7 bases line up with TRBD2. The CDR3 loop spans 16 amino acids. Germline CDR1 and CDR2: KGHDR and SFDVKD. V gave up 1 base and J gave up 0 bases; unmatched junction bases: 5. The CDR3 spells CATSDFSGGSSYEQYF. CDR3 sequence (DNA): TGTGCCACCAGTGATTTCTCCGGGGGGAGCTCCTACGAGCAGTACTTC.

This chain joins TRBV11-3 and TRBJ2-1, with TRBD1 matching over 9 bases. Looked up from germline, CDR1 is SGHNT and CDR2 is YENEEA. The CDR3 has 14 residues. Trimming cost V 6 bases and J 7 bases; bases outside gene matches: 7. CDR3 nucleotides: TGTGCCAGCAGTCTGGGACAGGGTGTTAATGAGCAGTTCTTC. Translating it yields CASSLGQGVNEQFF.

This clone was seen only once. The J gene is TRBJ2-1, the V gene TRBV19; 9 bases map to TRBD2. There are 15 residues in the CDR3. With 2 bases clipped from V and 6 bases from J, the junction kept 5 bases outside the gene matches. CDR1 is LNHDA, CDR2 SQIVND, per germline (reference sequence). This CDR3 is CASSIIVTSGNEQFF. As DNA, the CDR3 is TGTGCCAGTAGTATAATAGTGACTAGCGGCAATGAGCAGTTCTTC. Full variable domain (missing parts from reference TRBV19 and TRBJ2-1): DGGITQSPKYLFRKEGQNVTLSCEQNLNHDAMYWYRQDPGQGLRLIYYSQIVNDFQKGDIAEGYSVSREKKESFPLTVTSAQKNPTAFYLCASSIIVTSGNEQFFGPGTRLTVL.

This chain connects TRBV30 to TRBJ2-7; D is perhaps TRBD2 (6 bases). V was trimmed by 3 bases and J by 4 bases, leaving 16 bases between them. The germline V gene encodes CDR1 GTSNPN and CDR2 SVGIG (reference sequence). CDR3 length equals 14 residues. The CDR3 loop is CAWRISGGLYEQYF. The DNA for the CDR3 is TGTGCCTGGAGAATCTCCGGGGGTCTTTACGAGCAGTACTTC.

The chain couples TRBV3-1 (or the pseudogene TRBV3-2) to TRBJ2-3; D is perhaps TRBD2 (6 bases). There are 14 residues in the CDR3. V lost 4 bases to trimming and J lost 2 bases, with 10 bases between them. The germline gives CDR1 LGHDT, CDR2 YNNKEL (reference sequence). CDR3 bases: TGTGCCAGCAGCCGAGAGGGACTCACAGATACGCAGTATTTT. Translation gives CASSREGLTDTQYF.

This chain uses TRBV23-1 with TRBJ2-2; D unclear. TRBV23-1 is recorded as an ORF, its role being uncertain. CDR3 length: 16 amino acids. Deletions cut 5 bases from V and 3 bases from J, with 16 bases between. In nucleotides, the CDR3 is TGCGCCAGCAGTTTTCGGCCCCCGGCGGACACCGGGGAGCTGTTTTTT. Its protein product is CASSFRPPADTGELFF.

The rearrangement joins TRBV2 to TRBJ2-1; 8 bases are shared with TRBD2. V lost 4 bases and J lost 12; bases outside the gene matches: 8. CDR1 is SNHLY and CDR2 is FYNNEI in the germline V gene. This CDR3 has 13 amino acids. The CDR3 reads CASSGQGLVTQFF. The CDR3 nucleotides are TGTGCCAGCAGTGGCCAGGGACTAGTTACGCAGTTCTTC.

This clone was detected once. The V call is TRBV9, the J call TRBJ2-1; the D gene could be TRBD1 or TRBD2 (6 bases each). This CDR3 region has 15 residues. With 0 bases removed from V and 6 bases from J, the gap between germline ends came to 13 bases. Germline CDR1 and CDR2: SGDLS and YYNGEE. Written as DNA, the CDR3 is TGTGCCAGCAGCGTAGCTGGGGGGCGGAGCAATGAGCAGTTCTTC. The encoded protein is CASSVAGGRSNEQFF.

The chain has TRBV4-3 and TRBJ2-5, with D maybe TRBD1 (7 bases). There are 14 residues in the CDR3. The germline CDR1 and CDR2 sequences are LGHNA and YSLEER. V was cut by 4 bases and J by 4 bases, with 13 bases left in between. CDR3 bases: TGCGCCAGCAGCCCCCACAGGGGAGGAGAGACCCAGTACTTC. Its translation is CASSPHRGGETQYF.

This rearrangement joins TRBV6-2 or TRBV6-3 to TRBJ2-2; D is undetermined. This CDR3 is 13 amino acids long. Trimming shortened V by 6 bases and J by 5 bases, and 10 bases separated the two germline ends. The V gene's germline CDR1 is MNHEY and CDR2 SVGEGT. The CDR3 spells CASRPTWTGELFF. The CDR3 nucleotides read TGTGCCAGCAGACCTACATGGACCGGGGAGCTGTTTTTT.

This CDR3 is CASSLVTGGTDTQYF. The CDR3 DNA follows: TGTGCCAGCAGCTTAGTGACAGGGGGCACAGATACGCAGTATTTT. This rearrangement joins TRBV7-9 to TRBJ2-3; 8 bases fit TRBD1. The germline gives CDR1 SEHNR, CDR2 FQNEAQ (reference sequence). Trimming removed 1 base from V and 1 base from J; junction bases left unmatched: 1. CDR3 length: 15 residues.

V usage is TRBV28 and J usage is TRBJ1-6, with D possibly matching TRBD1 (6 bases). In germline, CDR1 is MDHEN, CDR2 SYDVKM. Trimming removed 6 bases at V and 6 bases at J, with 12 bases between. The CDR3 has 14 amino acids. The CDR3 coding sequence is TGTGCCAGCAGAATGCAGGGGTTTAATTCACCCCTCCACTTT. This gives the protein CASRMQGFNSPLHF.

The chain recombines TRBV5-5 with TRBJ2-3, with D maybe TRBD2 (7 bases). Germline CDR1 SGHKS, CDR2 YYEKEE (reference sequence). V was cut by 0 bases and J by 10 bases, with 12 bases left in between. CDR3 length equals 13 residues. CDR3 nucleotide sequence: TGTGCCAGCAGCTTGGCCTGGGGGGGGCCGCAGTATTTT. The encoded protein is CASSLAWGGPQYF.

The chain couples TRBV20-1 to TRBJ2-3, with TRBD2 matching 7 bases. Germline CDR1 reads DFQATT; CDR2 reads SNEGSKA (reference sequence). The CDR3 runs to 11 residues. Losses at the gene ends were 5 bases for V and 8 bases for J; bases not matched to a gene: 4. The CDR3 protein is CSAFKRGTQYF. DNA of the CDR3: TGCAGTGCTTTCAAGCGGGGTACGCAGTATTTT.

This chain joins TRBV4-3 and TRBJ1-3; D gene uncertain. The V end lost 0 bases, the J end lost 5 bases, and 5 bases lay between the germline ends. Germline V gene data show CDR1 as LGHNA and CDR2 as YSLEER. This CDR3 comprises 13 residues. The CDR3 nucleotides read TGCGCCAGCAGCCAAGACAGCAGAAACACCATATATTTT. Its protein is CASSQDSRNTIYF.

The chain couples TRBV6-5 to TRBJ2-1; 9 nucleotides agree with TRBD2. Germline lookup yields CDR1 MNHEY and CDR2 SVGAGI. J lost 5 bases, V lost 4 bases, and 6 bases had no gene match. The CDR3 length is 15 residues. As DNA, the CDR3 is TGTGCCAGCAGTTCGACGACTAGCGGCCACAATGAGCAGTTCTTC. This encodes CASSSTTSGHNEQFF.

The chain combines TRBV7-2 with TRBJ1-5, with TRBD1 identical over 8 bases. In germline, CDR1 is SGHTA, CDR2 FQGNSA. The junction had 9 bases not matched to a gene; V was cut back by 5 bases and J by 3 bases. The CDR3 is 16 amino acids. CDR3 protein: CASSRSRDRLNQPQHF. CDR3 DNA: TGTGCCAGCAGCCGTTCCCGGGACAGGCTCAATCAGCCCCAGCATTTT. Together with reference TRBV7-2 and TRBJ1-5, the CDR3 gives the full variable domain: GAGVSQSPSNKVTEKGKDVELRCDPISGHTALYWYRQSLGQGLEFLIYFQGNSAPDKSGLPSDRFSAERTGGSVSTLTIQRTQQEDSAVYLCASSRSRDRLNQPQHFGDGTRLSIL.

The genes are TRBV20-1 and TRBJ2-2; perhaps D is TRBD1 or TRBD2 (6 bases each). The CDR3 loop spans 16 amino acids. Germline V CDR1 and CDR2: DFQATT, SNEGSKA (reference sequence). Trimming left V 3 bases short and J 1 base short, with 15 bases between. CDR3 sequence: CSASRGLAENTGELFF. The CDR3 DNA sequence: TGCAGTGCTAGTCGGGGGCTAGCCGAGAACACCGGGGAGCTGTTTTTT.

V is TRBV12-3 or TRBV12-4 and J is TRBJ1-5; no firm D call. The CDR3 consists of 13 residues. V lost 7 bases and J 1 base, leaving 8 bases between the germline ends. CDR3: CASKPGSNQPQHF. The CDR3 nucleotides are TGTGCCAGCAAGCCCGGGAGCAATCAGCCCCAGCATTTT.

The rearrangement joins TRBV28 to TRBJ2-2; D possibly corresponds to TRBD2 (6 bases). The V end was cut by 6 bases, the J end by 6 bases, with 14 bases between. Germline V lookup: CDR1 MDHEN, CDR2 SYDVKM. This CDR3 spans 14 amino acids. In DNA form, the CDR3 reads TGTGCCAGCAGGCCACATCTAGCGTCCGGGGAGCTGTTTTTT. Translated: CASRPHLASGELFF.

The J gene is TRBJ2-7, the V gene TRBV27; TRBD2 agrees at 11 bases. CDR3 length: 14 amino acids. J was trimmed by 5 bases and V by 1 base; bases with no gene match: 1. Germline CDR1 is MNHEY and CDR2 is SMNVEV (reference sequence). The CDR3 DNA reads TGTGCCAGCAGTTTATTAGCGGGAGGGCACGAGCAGTACTTC. It is translated as CASSLLAGGHEQYF.

The chain couples TRBV11-2 to TRBJ2-3, with 13 positions matching TRBD2. Germline trimming cut 5 bases from V and 0 bases from J; bases unmatched to any gene: 11. CDR3 length equals 19 residues. The V gene's germline CDR1 is SGHAT and CDR2 FQNNGV. CDR3 sequence (DNA): TGTGCCAGCAGCGGTTTCGGACTAGCGGGAGTAAAGAGCACAGATACGCAGTATTTT. This encodes CASSGFGLAGVKSTDTQYF.

The DNA of the CDR3 is TGTGCCAGTAGTTTACAGGGGTTGAACACTGAAGCTTTCTTT. This codes for CASSLQGLNTEAFF. The V call is TRBV19, the J call TRBJ1-1; 7 nucleotides agree with TRBD1. Germline assignment: CDR1 LNHDA and CDR2 SQIVND (reference sequence). This CDR3 is 14 amino acids long. V lost 5 bases to trimming and J lost 0 bases; unmatched junction nucleotides: 3.

This clone appeared a single time. This rearrangement joins TRBV7-8 to TRBJ1-3; D ambiguous. CDR3 size: 15 residues. Per the germline V gene, CDR1 is SGHVS and CDR2 is FQNEAQ. V was shortened by 5 bases and J by 0 bases, with 11 bases between the two germline ends. The CDR3 bases are TGTGCCAGCAGCCCCCGTCTCTCCTCTGGAAACACCATATATTTT. This encodes CASSPRLSSGNTIYF. The full variable domain, rest sourced from reference TRBV7-8 and TRBJ1-3, is GAGVSQSPRYKVAKRGQDVALRCDPISGHVSLFWYQQALGQGPEFLTYFQNEAQLDKSGLPSDRFFAERPEGSVSTLKIQRTQQEDSAVYLCASSPRLSSGNTIYFGEGSWLTVV.